The clone carrying this T cell receptor (beta chain) was seen at least ten times. As yet, its antigen is unknown. This entry comes from a study of blood T cells in healthy people across ages. General study points: The study could not conclusively compare naive and antigen-experienced cells, given its unsorted PBMCs.

V gave up 3 bases and J gave up 4 bases, with 16 bases separating them. This CDR3 contains 16 residues. Germline V gene lookup returns CDR1 SNHLY and CDR2 FYNNEI. A second 7 to 11 cycle PCR used barcoded and J-beta primers. TCRdb reprocessed the 5' RACE reads with MiXCR, giving one entry per CDR3 protein. The sample includes 1.5 million or so distinct CDR3 sequences, 42% of them seen just once. Ranging in age from about 6 to 90, the donors were healthy Caucasian individuals from Russia. Total RNA extracted from each sample amounted to at least 6 micrograms. Material: blood. The source is a woman in her late teens or twenties in good health. The V call is TRBV2, the J call TRBJ2-4; D tentatively reads TRBD1 or TRBD2 (6 bases each). The CDR3 loop reads CASSDGGGVRKNIQYF. CDR3 nucleotide sequence: TGTGCCAGCAGTGATGGAGGGGGAGTCCGTAAAAACATTCAGTACTTC.